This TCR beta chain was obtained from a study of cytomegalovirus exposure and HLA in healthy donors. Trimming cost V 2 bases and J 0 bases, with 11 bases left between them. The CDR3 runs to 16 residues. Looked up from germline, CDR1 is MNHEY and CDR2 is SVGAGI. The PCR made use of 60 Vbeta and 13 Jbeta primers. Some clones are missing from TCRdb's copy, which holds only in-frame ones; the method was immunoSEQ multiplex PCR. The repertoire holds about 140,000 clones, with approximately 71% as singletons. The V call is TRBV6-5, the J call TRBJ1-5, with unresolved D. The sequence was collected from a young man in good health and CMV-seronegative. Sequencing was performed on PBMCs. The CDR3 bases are TGTGCCAGCAGTTACGGGTCCCCAGGTAGCAATCAGCCCCAGCATTTT. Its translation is CASSYGSPGSNQPQHF.